One TCR beta chain is described in this entry. Antigen specificity is unknown. These data come from a study of T cells after yellow fever vaccination. In TCRdb, the 5' RACE reads were re-called with MiXCR into one record per CDR3 protein. The data show 400,000 or so distinct CDR3 sequences, over 15% seen once. General study points: Most primary-vaccination clones recurred post-booster (roughly 96% CD4, 88% CD8).

CDR1 MNHNS and CDR2 SASEGT come from the germline V gene. Trimming cost V 9 bases and J 8 bases; bases outside gene matches: 11. The length of the CDR3 is 14 residues. This TCR came from a man aged 18 to 29 who received the YFV17D yellow fever vaccine. The source material was PBMCs, sampled before the yellow fever booster vaccination. The V gene is TRBV6-1, the J gene TRBJ2-1; 9 nucleotides line up with TRBD1. CDR3 coding DNA: TGTGCCAGTCTGGCGGGACAGGGCTCGGATGAGCAGTTCTTC. Amino acid sequence: CASLAGQGSDEQFF.